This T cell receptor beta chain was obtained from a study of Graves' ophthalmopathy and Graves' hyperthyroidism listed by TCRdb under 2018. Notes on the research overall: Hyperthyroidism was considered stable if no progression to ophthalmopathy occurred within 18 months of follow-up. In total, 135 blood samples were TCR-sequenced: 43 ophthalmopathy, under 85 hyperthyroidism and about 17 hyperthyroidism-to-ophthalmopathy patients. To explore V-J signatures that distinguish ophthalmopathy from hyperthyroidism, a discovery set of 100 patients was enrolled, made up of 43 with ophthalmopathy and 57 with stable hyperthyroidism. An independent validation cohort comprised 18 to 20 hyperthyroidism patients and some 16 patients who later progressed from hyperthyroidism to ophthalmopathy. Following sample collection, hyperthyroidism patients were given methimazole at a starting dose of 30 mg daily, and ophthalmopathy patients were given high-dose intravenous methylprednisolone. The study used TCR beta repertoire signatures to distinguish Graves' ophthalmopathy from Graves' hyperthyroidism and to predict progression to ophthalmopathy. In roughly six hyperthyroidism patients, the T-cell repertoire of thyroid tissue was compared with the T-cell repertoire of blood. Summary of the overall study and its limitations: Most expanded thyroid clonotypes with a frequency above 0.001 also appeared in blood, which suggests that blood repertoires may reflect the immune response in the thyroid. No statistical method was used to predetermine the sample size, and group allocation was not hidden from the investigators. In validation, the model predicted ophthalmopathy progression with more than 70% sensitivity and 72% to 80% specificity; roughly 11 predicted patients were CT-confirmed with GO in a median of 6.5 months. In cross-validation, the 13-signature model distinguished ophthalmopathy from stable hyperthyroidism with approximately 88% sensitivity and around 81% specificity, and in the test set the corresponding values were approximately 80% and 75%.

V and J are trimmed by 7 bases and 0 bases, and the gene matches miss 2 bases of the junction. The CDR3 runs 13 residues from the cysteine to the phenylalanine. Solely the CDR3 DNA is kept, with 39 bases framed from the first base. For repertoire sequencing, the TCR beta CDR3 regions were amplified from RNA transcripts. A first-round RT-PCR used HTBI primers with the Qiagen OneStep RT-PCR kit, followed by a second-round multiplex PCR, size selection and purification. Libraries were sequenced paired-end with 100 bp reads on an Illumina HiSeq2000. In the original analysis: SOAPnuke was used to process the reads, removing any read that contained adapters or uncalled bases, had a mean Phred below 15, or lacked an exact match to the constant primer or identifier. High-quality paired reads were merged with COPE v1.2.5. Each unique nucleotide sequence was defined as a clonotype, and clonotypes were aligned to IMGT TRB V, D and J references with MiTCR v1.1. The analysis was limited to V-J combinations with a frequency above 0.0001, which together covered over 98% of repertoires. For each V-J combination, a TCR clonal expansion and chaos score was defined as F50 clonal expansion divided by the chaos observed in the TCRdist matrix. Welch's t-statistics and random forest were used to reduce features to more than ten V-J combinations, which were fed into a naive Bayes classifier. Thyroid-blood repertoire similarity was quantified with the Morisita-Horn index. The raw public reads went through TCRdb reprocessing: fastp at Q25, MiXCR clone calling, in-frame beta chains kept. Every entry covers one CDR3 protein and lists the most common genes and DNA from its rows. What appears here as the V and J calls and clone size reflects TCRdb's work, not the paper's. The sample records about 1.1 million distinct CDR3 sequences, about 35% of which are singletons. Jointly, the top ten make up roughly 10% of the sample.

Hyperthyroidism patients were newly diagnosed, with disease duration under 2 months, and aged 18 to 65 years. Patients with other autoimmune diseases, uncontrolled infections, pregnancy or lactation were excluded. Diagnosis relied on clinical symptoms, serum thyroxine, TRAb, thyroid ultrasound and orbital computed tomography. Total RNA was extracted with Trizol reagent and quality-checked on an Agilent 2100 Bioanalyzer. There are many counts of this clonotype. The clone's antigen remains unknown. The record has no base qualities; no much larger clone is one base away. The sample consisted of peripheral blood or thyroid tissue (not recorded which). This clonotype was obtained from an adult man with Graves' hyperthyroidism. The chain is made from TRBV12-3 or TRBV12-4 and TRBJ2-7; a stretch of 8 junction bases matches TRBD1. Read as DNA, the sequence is TGTGCCAGCACACAGGGGGACTCCTACGAGCAGTACTTC. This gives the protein CASTQGDSYEQYF.